This TCR beta chain emerged from a study of blood T cell repertoires in COVID-19. Study summary: PBMCs, B-cell-depleted T cells, or T cells were the source of the cDNA or gDNA that made up the material.

Trimming shortened V by 5 bases and J by 5 bases, and 19 bases separated the two germline ends. CDR3 size: 15 residues. Germline V lookup: CDR1 SGHTA, CDR2 FQGNSA. The repertoire was sequenced with immunoSEQ multiplex PCR; TCRdb's copy has only in-frame clones and lacks some. The data show about 270,000 clones, around nine tenths seen once. Sequencing input: peripheral blood. This receptor was obtained from a woman between 70 and 85 years old with COVID-19, enrolled during active disease. The V gene is TRBV7-2, the J gene TRBJ2-7; D might be TRBD1 (6 bases). The CDR3 spells CASSPASGRGHEQYF. The CDR3 region has the DNA TGTGCCAGCAGCCCGGCTTCGGGCAGGGGTCACGAGCAGTACTTC. Filled out from reference TRBV7-2 and TRBJ2-7, the complete variable domain reads GAGVSQSPSNKVTEKGKDVELRCDPISGHTALYWYRQSLGQGLEFLIYFQGNSAPDKSGLPSDRFSAERTGGSVSTLTIQRTQQEDSAVYLCASSPASGRGHEQYFGPGTRLTVT.